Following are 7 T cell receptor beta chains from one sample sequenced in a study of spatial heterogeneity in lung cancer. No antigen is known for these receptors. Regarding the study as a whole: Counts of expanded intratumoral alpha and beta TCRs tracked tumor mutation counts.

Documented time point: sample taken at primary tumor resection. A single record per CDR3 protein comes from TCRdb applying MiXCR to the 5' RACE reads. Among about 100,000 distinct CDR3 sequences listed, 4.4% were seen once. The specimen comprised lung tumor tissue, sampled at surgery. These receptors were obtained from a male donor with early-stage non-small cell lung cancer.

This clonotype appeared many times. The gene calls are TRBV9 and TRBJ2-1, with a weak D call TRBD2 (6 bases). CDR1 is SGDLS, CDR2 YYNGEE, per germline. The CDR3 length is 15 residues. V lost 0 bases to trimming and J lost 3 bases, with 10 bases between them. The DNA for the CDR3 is TGTGCCAGCAGCGTAGCTCCTAGCGACTACAATGAGCAGTTCTTC. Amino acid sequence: CASSVAPSDYNEQFF. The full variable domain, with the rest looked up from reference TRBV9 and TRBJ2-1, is DSGVTQTPKHLITATGQRVTLRCSPRSGDLSVYWYQQSLDQGLQFLIQYYNGEERAKGNILERFSAQQFPDLHSELNLSSLELGDSALYFCASSVAPSDYNEQFFGPGTRLTVL.

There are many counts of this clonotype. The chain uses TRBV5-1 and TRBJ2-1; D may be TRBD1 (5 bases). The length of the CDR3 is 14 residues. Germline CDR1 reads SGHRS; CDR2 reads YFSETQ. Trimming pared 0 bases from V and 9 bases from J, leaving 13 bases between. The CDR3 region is CASSLVQGDGEQFF. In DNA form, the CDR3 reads TGCGCCAGCAGCTTGGTTCAGGGCGATGGTGAGCAGTTCTTC. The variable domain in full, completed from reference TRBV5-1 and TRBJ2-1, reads KAGVTQTPRYLIKTRGQQVTLSCSPISGHRSVSWYQQTPGQGLQFLFEYFSETQRNKGNFPGRFSGRQFSNSRSEMNVSTLELGDSALYLCASSLVQGDGEQFFGPGTRLTVL.

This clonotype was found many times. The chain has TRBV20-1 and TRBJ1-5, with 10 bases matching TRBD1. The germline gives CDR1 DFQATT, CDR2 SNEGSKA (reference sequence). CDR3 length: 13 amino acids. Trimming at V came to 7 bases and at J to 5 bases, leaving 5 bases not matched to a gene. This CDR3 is CSVWDRGDQPQHF. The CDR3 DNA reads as TGCAGTGTATGGGACAGGGGAGATCAGCCCCAGCATTTT.

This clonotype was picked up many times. The CDR3 region has the DNA TGCGCCAGCAGCTTCCCAGGGGCGCTTACCGGGGAGCTGTTTTTT. It encodes CASSFPGALTGELFF. The chain employs TRBV5-1 and TRBJ2-2; maybe TRBD1 (6 bases). The germline V and J ends were trimmed by 2 bases and 5 bases, with 13 bases remaining between them. This CDR3 region has 15 residues. The germline V gene has CDR1 SGHRS and CDR2 YFSETQ.

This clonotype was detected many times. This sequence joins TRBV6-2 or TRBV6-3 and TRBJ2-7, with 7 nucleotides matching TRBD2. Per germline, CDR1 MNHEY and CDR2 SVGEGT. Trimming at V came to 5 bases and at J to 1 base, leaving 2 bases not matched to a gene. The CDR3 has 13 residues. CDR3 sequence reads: CASSTSASYEQYF. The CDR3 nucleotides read TGTGCCAGCAGTACTAGCGCTTCCTACGAGCAGTACTTC.

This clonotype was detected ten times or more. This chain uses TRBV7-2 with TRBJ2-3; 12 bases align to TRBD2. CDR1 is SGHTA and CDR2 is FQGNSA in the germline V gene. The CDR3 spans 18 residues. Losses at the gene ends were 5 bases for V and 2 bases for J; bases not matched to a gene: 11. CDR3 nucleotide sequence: TGTGCCAGCAGCCGTCCTTGGACTAGCGGGAAATACACAGATACGCAGTATTTT. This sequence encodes CASSRPWTSGKYTDTQYF.

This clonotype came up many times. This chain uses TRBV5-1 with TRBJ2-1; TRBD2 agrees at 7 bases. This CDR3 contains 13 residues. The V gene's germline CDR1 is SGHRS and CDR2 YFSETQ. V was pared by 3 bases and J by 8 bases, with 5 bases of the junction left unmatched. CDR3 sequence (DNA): TGCGCCAGCAGCTCCAGGGCGGGGGATGAGCAGTTCTTC. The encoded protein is CASSSRAGDEQFF.